This TCR beta chain was retrieved from a study of blood T cell repertoires in COVID-19. TCRdb's copy holds only in-frame clones and misses some; the assay was immunoSEQ multiplex PCR. The table includes a few hundred thousand clones, roughly 85% detected once. The CDR3 length is 13 residues. Trimming left V 2 bases short and J 10 bases short, with 12 bases between. Per germline, CDR1 SGHTA and CDR2 FQGTGA. Material: PBMCs or T cells enriched from blood (not recorded which). This sequence originates from a middle-aged woman with acute COVID-19. The chain carries TRBV7-3 and TRBJ1-5; D may be TRBD1 (5 bases). The CDR3, as DNA: TGTGCCAGCAGCTTAGATAAGGGGCGACCCCAGCATTTT. It is translated as CASSLDKGRPQHF.